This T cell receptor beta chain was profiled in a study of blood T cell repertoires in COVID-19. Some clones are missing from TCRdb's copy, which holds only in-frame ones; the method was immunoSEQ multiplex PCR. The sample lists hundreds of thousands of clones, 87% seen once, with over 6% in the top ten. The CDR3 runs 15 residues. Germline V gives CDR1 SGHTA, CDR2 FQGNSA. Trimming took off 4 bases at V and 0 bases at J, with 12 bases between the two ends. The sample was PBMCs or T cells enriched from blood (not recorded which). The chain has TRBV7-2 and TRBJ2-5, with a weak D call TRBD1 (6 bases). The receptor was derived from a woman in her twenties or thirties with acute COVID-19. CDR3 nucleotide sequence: TGTGCCAGCAGCTACCCTGACAGGTACCAAGAGACCCAGTACTTC. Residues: CASSYPDRYQETQYF.